Ten or more counts support the clone carrying this T cell receptor (beta chain). The sample belongs to a study of lung T cells in sarcoidosis with Löfgren's syndrome. Whole-study context: Bronchoalveolar lavage fluid in sarcoidosis accumulates CD4+ T cells. Repertoire analyses centered on Löfgren's syndrome patients.

This CDR3 contains 12 residues. Trimming removed 10 bases at V and 4 bases at J, with 13 bases between. Germline values: CDR1 MDHEN, CDR2 SYDVKM. TCRdb used MiXCR to reprocess the reads, holding one entry per CDR3 protein. The sample records about 63,000 distinct CDR3 sequences, about 20% being singletons. The sample consisted of CD4+ T cells from PBMCs. This clonotype was obtained from a human donor with sarcoidosis (Löfgren's syndrome or another form), or a control subject (not recorded which). The chain carries TRBV28 and TRBJ1-2, with a tentative D call TRBD1 (5 bases). DNA of the CDR3: TGTGCCATCGATGACAGAGGCTATGGCTACACCTTC. As protein: CAIDDRGYGYTF.